This TCR beta chain was captured in a study of identical twins. Study outcomes and limitations: A lower insertion count was a feature of abundant cord blood beta clonotypes, with no such feature in memory repertoires. Researchers caution that invariant MAIT and iNKT cells could partly confound zero-insertion analyses.

With template switching, a universal primer site was added, and the cDNA carried unique molecular identifiers. One entry per CDR3 protein results from TCRdb running MiXCR on the 5' RACE reads. Of roughly 710,000 distinct CDR3 sequences detected, 5.5% to 6.5% appear once; the ten largest clones hold around 2%. Trimming pared 8 bases from V and 4 bases from J, leaving 11 bases between. The CDR3 is 12 residues long. Notes on this clonotype: Its specificity is unknown.

Material: naive T cells sorted from blood. This chain uses TRBV12-3 or TRBV12-4 with TRBJ1-2; maybe TRBD1 (6 bases). The source of this sequence is a young man in good health. Here the CDR3 reads CASGGYVYGYTF. CDR3 DNA: TGTGCCAGCGGGGGCTATGTCTATGGCTACACCTTC.